The 10 T cell receptor beta chains listed next were all sequenced from one sample in a study of blood T cell repertoires in COVID-19. TCRdb's copy holds only in-frame clones and misses some; the assay was immunoSEQ multiplex PCR. Among about 130,000 clones, roughly 72% were seen once, and the ten largest hold more than 10%. The sequencing sample was made of peripheral blood. The receptors derive from a human donor in a cohort sampled during active COVID-19.

This clone was observed a single time. The chain employs TRBV19 and TRBJ2-7, with 8 bases identical to TRBD2. The CDR3 is made up of 16 amino acids. Trimming removed 3 bases from V and 1 base from J; junction bases left unmatched: 8. Germline CDR1 reads LNHDA; CDR2 reads SQIVND (reference sequence). CDR3 coding DNA: TGTGCCAGTAGTATGGGGACTAGAGGGGCGTCCTACGAGCAGTACTTC. This gives the protein CASSMGTRGASYEQYF.

This clone was observed once. The chain is built from TRBV7-6 and TRBJ1-1; D unclear. Germline V gene sequence: CDR1 SGHVS, CDR2 FNYEAQ. With 5 bases removed from V and 1 base from J, the gap between germline ends came to 14 bases. The CDR3 covers 15 residues. For the CDR3, the DNA is TGTGCCAGCAGCGGAGGGAACGAGGGGAACACTGAAGCTTTCTTT. Translated, it gives CASSGGNEGNTEAFF.

The rearrangement joins TRBV4-1 to TRBJ2-3; maybe TRBD2 (5 bases). Germline loops: CDR1 MGHRA, CDR2 YSYEKL. The CDR3 is made up of 16 amino acids. Trimming shortened V by 0 bases and J by 4 bases, and 14 bases separated the two germline ends. The CDR3 sequence: CASSQDWAGRADTQYF. The CDR3 nucleotides read TGCGCCAGCAGCCAAGATTGGGCGGGTAGGGCAGATACGCAGTATTTT.

CDR3 region: CASSISPSQPQHF. The CDR3 DNA sequence: TGTGCCAGCAGCATTTCCCCCAGTCAGCCCCAGCATTTT. The rearrangement joins TRBV3-1 (or the pseudogene TRBV3-2) to TRBJ1-5; no clear D. Trimming shortened V by 5 bases and J by 6 bases, and 11 bases separated the two germline ends. Germline CDR1 is LGHDT and CDR2 is YNNKEL (reference sequence). CDR3 length: 13 amino acids.

The V gene is TRBV12-3 or TRBV12-4, the J gene TRBJ2-5, with no clear D. This CDR3 has 11 amino acids. V was clipped by 3 bases and J by 5 bases, with 4 bases between them. The CDR3 DNA sequence: TGTGCCAGCAGTTTGGGCGAGACCCAGTACTTC. It yields the protein CASSLGETQYF.

The J gene is TRBJ2-2, the V gene TRBV5-5; 10 bases agree with TRBD2. J gave up 8 bases and V 2 bases, and 3 bases lay outside the gene matches. The CDR3 sequence is 14 residues long. Germline values: CDR1 SGHKS, CDR2 YYEKEE (reference sequence). CDR3 bases: TGTGCCAGCAGCTTTGGGACTAGCGATGGGGAGCTGTTTTTT. It encodes CASSFGTSDGELFF.

The CDR3 coding sequence is TGTGCCAGCAGTTTAGACAGTAACTATGGCTACACCTTC. Its protein is CASSLDSNYGYTF. V gene TRBV28 combines with J gene TRBJ1-2; D may be TRBD1 (5 bases). The CDR3 runs 13 residues. CDR1 and CDR2 (germline): MDHEN, SYDVKM. The V and J ends lost 2 bases and 1 base respectively, with 5 bases between them.

A few counts support this clone. The chain is built from TRBV6-4 and TRBJ2-1; 11 bases map to TRBD1. Looked up from germline, CDR1 is MRHNA and CDR2 is SNTAGT. The CDR3 sequence is 18 residues long. V lost 4 bases to trimming and J lost 6 bases; unmatched junction nucleotides: 14. The CDR3 bases are TGTGCCAGCAGTGGGGAGGACAGGGGGCGAAAAGGGTGCAATGAGCAGTTCTTC. Its translation: CASSGEDRGRKGCNEQFF.

The chain joins TRBV19 to TRBJ1-2, with 9 bases fitting TRBD1. This CDR3 has 15 residues. CDR1 is LNHDA and CDR2 is SQIVND in the germline V gene (reference sequence). The V gene end was trimmed by 5 bases and the J gene end by 2 bases; junction bases not matched to a gene: 6. The CDR3 loop reads CASSAGTGRNYGYTF. The CDR3 DNA is TGTGCCAGTAGTGCAGGGACAGGGAGGAACTATGGCTACACCTTC.

The chain carries TRBV29-1 and TRBJ1-2, with 7 bases aligning to TRBD1. The CDR3 length is 13 residues. Germline assignment: CDR1 SQVTM and CDR2 ANQGSEA. Germline trimming cut 6 bases from V and 2 bases from J; bases unmatched to any gene: 6. CDR3 region: CSVTGVENYGYTF. The CDR3 DNA reads as TGCAGCGTCACAGGGGTGGAGAACTATGGCTACACCTTC.